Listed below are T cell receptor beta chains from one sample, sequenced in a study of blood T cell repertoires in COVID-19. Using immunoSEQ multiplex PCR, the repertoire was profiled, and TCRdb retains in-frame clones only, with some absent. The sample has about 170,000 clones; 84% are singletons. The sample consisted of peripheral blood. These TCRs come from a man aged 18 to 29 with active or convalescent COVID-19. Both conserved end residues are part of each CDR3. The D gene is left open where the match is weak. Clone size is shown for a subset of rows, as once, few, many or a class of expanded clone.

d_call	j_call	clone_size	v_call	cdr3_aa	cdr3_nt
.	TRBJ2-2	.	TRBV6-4	CASSEDRNTGELFF	TGTGCCAGCAGTGAGGACAGGAACACCGGGGAGCTGTTTTTT
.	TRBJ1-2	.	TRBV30	CAWGTYRVRGYGYTF	TGTGCCTGGGGAACTTACAGAGTAAGGGGCTATGGCTACACCTTC
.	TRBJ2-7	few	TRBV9	CASSVAWTAYEQYF	TGTGCCAGCAGCGTAGCTTGGACAGCCTACGAGCAGTACTTC
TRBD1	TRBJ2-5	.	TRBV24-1	CATSEGGQGLETQYF	TGTGCCACCAGTGAAGGCGGACAGGGGTTGGAGACCCAGTACTTC
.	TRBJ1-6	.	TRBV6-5	CACDRGNSPLHF	TGTGCCTGCGATAGGGGGAATTCACCCCTCCACTTT
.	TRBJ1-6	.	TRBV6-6	CASSYSRGRSNSPLHF	TGTGCCAGCAGTTACTCGAGAGGAAGATCTAATTCACCCCTCCACTTT
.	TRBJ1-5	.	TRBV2	CASSEGSGNQPQHF	TGTGCCAGCAGTGAAGGTTCGGGGAATCAGCCCCAGCATTTT
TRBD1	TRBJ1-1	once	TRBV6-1	CASSEAWTGRTEAFF	TGTGCCAGCAGTGAAGCGTGGACAGGGAGGACTGAAGCTTTCTTT
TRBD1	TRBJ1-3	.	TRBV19	CASISTQGARNTIYF	TGTGCCAGTATCTCCACACAGGGGGCCAGAAACACCATATATTTT
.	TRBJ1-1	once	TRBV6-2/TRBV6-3	CASSYYPDRRSEAFF	TGTGCCAGCAGTTACTATCCCGACAGACGCTCCGAAGCTTTCTTT
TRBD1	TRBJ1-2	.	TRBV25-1	CASSDLGQGVYGYTF	TGTGCCAGCTCGGACTTAGGACAGGGGGTATATGGCTACACCTTC
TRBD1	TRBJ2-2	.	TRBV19	CASSPPGTGVTGELFF	TGTGCCAGTAGTCCCCCCGGGACAGGGGTCACCGGGGAGCTGTTTTTT
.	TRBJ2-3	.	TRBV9	CASSVGGSDTQYF	TGTGCCAGCAGCGTAGGAGGGTCAGATACGCAGTATTTT
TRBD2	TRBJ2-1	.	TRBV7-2	CASSEGLAGLDEQFF	TGTGCCAGCAGCGAAGGACTAGCGGGGTTAGATGAGCAGTTCTTC